The rows below give T cell receptor beta chains drawn from one sample of a study of PD-L1 blockade in urothelial cancer. Repertoires were generated with immunoSEQ multiplex PCR, while TCRdb's copy carries only in-frame clones and drops some. The table records approximately 50,000 clones, about 88% of them present only once. Sequenced here: PBMCs, sampled around atezolizumab (anti-PD-L1) treatment. The receptors were gathered from a man in his 60s with urothelial cancer. The CDR3 runs from the conserved cysteine through the conserved F or W. Fields, in order: V gene, J gene, clone size, D gene, CDR3 DNA, CDR3 protein. A D gene is named only where the DNA matches it firmly. Clone size, where shown, is once, few, many, or a class for clones that have expanded.

v_call: TRBV5-5; j_call: TRBJ2-5; clone_size: -; d_call: -; cdr3_nt: TGTGCCAGCAGCCGAGCCACGGGAGAGACCCAGTACTTC; cdr3_aa: CASSRATGETQYF
v_call: TRBV6-1; j_call: TRBJ2-3; clone_size: -; d_call: TRBD2; cdr3_nt: TGTGCCAGCAGTGACATAGCGGGGGGTAGGGATACGCAGTATTTT; cdr3_aa: CASSDIAGGRDTQYF
v_call: TRBV19; j_call: TRBJ2-3; clone_size: -; d_call: TRBD1; cdr3_nt: TGTGCCAGTAGTTTTTACCCGGGACAGGGGACAGATACGCAGTATTTT; cdr3_aa: CASSFYPGQGTDTQYF
v_call: TRBV28; j_call: TRBJ1-2; clone_size: -; d_call: -; cdr3_nt: TGTGCCAGCAGTCTCCGGGGAATGGTGGGCTACACCTTC; cdr3_aa: CASSLRGMVGYTF
v_call: TRBV13; j_call: TRBJ2-7; clone_size: -; d_call: -; cdr3_nt: TGTGCCAGCAGCACGACAGTATTGGGCGAGCAGTACTTC; cdr3_aa: CASSTTVLGEQYF
v_call: TRBV19; j_call: TRBJ1-5; clone_size: -; d_call: -; cdr3_nt: TGTGCCAGTAGCACCACGGGACAAAGCAATCAGCCCCAGCATTTT; cdr3_aa: CASSTTGQSNQPQHF
v_call: TRBV7-2; j_call: TRBJ2-2; clone_size: -; d_call: -; cdr3_nt: TGTGCCAGCAGCGTACAGGGAACGAACACCGGGGAGCTGTTTTTT; cdr3_aa: CASSVQGTNTGELFF
v_call: TRBV19; j_call: TRBJ1-1; clone_size: -; d_call: TRBD1; cdr3_nt: TGTGCCAGTATCCGGGACAGGGTGAACACTGAAGCTTTCTTT; cdr3_aa: CASIRDRVNTEAFF
v_call: TRBV30; j_call: TRBJ2-7; clone_size: -; d_call: TRBD1; cdr3_nt: TGTGCCTGGAGCCCAGGACAGGGGGTTGAGCAGTACTTC; cdr3_aa: CAWSPGQGVEQYF
v_call: TRBV7-3; j_call: TRBJ2-5; clone_size: -; d_call: -; cdr3_nt: TGTGCCAGCAGCTTAACTCCCGGAGGGACGGCGGGGGAGACCCAGTACTTC; cdr3_aa: CASSLTPGGTAGETQYF
v_call: TRBV7-8; j_call: TRBJ1-2; clone_size: -; d_call: -; cdr3_nt: TGTGCCAGCAGCTTAGCTCTAAAACAGGATGGCTACACCTTC; cdr3_aa: CASSLALKQDGYTF
v_call: TRBV19; j_call: TRBJ2-5; clone_size: -; d_call: -; cdr3_nt: TGTGCCAGTAGTCGCAGTAAAGAGACCCAGTACTTC; cdr3_aa: CASSRSKETQYF
v_call: TRBV7-8; j_call: TRBJ2-3; clone_size: -; d_call: -; cdr3_nt: TGTGCCAGCAGCTTAGTAGCCGCTTCTAGCACAGATACGCAGTATTTT; cdr3_aa: CASSLVAASSTDTQYF
v_call: TRBV9; j_call: TRBJ2-1; clone_size: -; d_call: TRBD1; cdr3_nt: TGTGCCAGCAGCGACGGGACAGGGTTCAATGAGCAGTTCTTC; cdr3_aa: CASSDGTGFNEQFF
v_call: TRBV21-1; j_call: TRBJ2-3; clone_size: -; d_call: -; cdr3_nt: TGTGCCAGCAGCAATCAAGGGACTAGCGGGAGCACAGATACGCAGTATTTT; cdr3_aa: CASSNQGTSGSTDTQYF
v_call: TRBV19; j_call: TRBJ1-2; clone_size: few; d_call: TRBD1; cdr3_nt: TGTGCCTCGACGCGACAGGGTTTTGATGGCTACACCTTC; cdr3_aa: CASTRQGFDGYTF
v_call: TRBV27; j_call: TRBJ2-7; clone_size: -; d_call: TRBD2; cdr3_nt: TGTGCCAGCAGTTTAGTTACTAGCGGGAGGAAATACTACGAGCAGTACTTC; cdr3_aa: CASSLVTSGRKYYEQYF
v_call: TRBV19; j_call: TRBJ1-1; clone_size: -; d_call: TRBD1; cdr3_nt: TGTGCCAGTAGCCACAGGGGGATGAACACTGAAGCTTTCTTT; cdr3_aa: CASSHRGMNTEAFF
v_call: TRBV28; j_call: TRBJ2-6; clone_size: -; d_call: -; cdr3_nt: TGTGCCAGCAAACTCGCAGGGACTGGGGCCAACGTCCTGACTTTC; cdr3_aa: CASKLAGTGANVLTF
v_call: TRBV5-1; j_call: TRBJ1-4; clone_size: -; d_call: -; cdr3_nt: TGCGCCAGCAGCCCGGGGGGTTATGCAACTAATGAAAAACTGTTTTTT; cdr3_aa: CASSPGGYATNEKLFF
v_call: TRBV6-5; j_call: TRBJ2-5; clone_size: -; d_call: TRBD1; cdr3_nt: TGTGCCAGCAGACCAATAGGGGGCCAAGGAGAGACCCAGTACTTC; cdr3_aa: CASRPIGGQGETQYF
v_call: TRBV10-1; j_call: TRBJ2-7; clone_size: -; d_call: TRBD1; cdr3_nt: TGCGCCAGCAGTCCCGGGACAGGGTACTACGAGCAGTACTTC; cdr3_aa: CASSPGTGYYEQYF
v_call: TRBV19; j_call: TRBJ2-1; clone_size: -; d_call: -; cdr3_nt: TGTGCCACCTCGACAGGCCTCAATGAGCAGTTCTTC; cdr3_aa: CATSTGLNEQFF